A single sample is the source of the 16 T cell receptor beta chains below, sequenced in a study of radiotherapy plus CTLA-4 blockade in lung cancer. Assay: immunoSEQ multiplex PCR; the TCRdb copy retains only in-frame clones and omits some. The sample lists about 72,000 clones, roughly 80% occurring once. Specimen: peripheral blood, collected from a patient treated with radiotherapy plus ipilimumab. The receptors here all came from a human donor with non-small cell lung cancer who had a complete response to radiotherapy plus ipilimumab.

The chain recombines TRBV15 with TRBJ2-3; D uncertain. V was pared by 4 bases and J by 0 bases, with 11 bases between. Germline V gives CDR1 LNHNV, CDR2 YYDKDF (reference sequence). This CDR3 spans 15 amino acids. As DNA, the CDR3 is TGTGCCACCAGCACGGACGGCTCTAGCACAGATACGCAGTATTTT. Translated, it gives CATSTDGSSTDTQYF.

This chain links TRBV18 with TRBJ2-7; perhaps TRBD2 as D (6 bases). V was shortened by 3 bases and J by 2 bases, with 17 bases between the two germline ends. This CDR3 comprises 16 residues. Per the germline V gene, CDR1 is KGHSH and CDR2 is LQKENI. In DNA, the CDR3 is TGTGCCAGCTCACCCTGGGAGGCGGCCAAAACCTACGAGCAGTACTTC. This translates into CASSPWEAAKTYEQYF.

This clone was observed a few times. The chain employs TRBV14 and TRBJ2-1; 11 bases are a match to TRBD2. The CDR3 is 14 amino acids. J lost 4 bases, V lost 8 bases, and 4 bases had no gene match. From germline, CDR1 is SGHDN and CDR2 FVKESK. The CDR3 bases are TGTGCCAGCGGGTGGACTAGCGGGTACAATGAGCAGTTCTTC. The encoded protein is CASGWTSGYNEQFF.

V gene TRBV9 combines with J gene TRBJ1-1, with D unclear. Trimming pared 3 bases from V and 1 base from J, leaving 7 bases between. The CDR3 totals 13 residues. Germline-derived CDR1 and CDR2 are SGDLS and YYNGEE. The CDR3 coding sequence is TGTGCCAGCAGCGGCTGGGGGAACACTGAAGCTTTCTTT. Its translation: CASSGWGNTEAFF.

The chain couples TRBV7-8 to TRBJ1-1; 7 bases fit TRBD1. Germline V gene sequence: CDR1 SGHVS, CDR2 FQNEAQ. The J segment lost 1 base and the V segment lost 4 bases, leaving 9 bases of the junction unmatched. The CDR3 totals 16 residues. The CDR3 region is CASSSDRYGTNTEAFF. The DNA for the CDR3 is TGTGCCAGCAGCTCGGACAGGTATGGGACGAACACTGAAGCTTTCTTT.

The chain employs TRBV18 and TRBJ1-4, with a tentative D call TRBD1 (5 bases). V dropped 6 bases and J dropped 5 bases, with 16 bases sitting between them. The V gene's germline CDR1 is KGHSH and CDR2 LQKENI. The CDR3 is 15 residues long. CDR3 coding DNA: TGTGCCAGCTCGCAAGCAGGGTACTCCAATGAAAAACTGTTTTTT. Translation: CASSQAGYSNEKLFF.

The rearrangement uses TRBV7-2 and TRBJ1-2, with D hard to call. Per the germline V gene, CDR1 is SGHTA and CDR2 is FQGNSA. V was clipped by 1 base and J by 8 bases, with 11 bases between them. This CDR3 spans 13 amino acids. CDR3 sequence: CASSLEAVSGYTF. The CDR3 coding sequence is TGTGCCAGCAGCTTAGAGGCTGTATCAGGCTACACCTTC.

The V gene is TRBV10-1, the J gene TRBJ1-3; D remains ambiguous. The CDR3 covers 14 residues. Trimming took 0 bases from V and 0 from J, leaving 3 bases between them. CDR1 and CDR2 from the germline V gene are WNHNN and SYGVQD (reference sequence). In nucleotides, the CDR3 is TGCGCCAGCAGTGAGTCCCTCTCTGGAAACACCATATATTTT. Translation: CASSESLSGNTIYF.

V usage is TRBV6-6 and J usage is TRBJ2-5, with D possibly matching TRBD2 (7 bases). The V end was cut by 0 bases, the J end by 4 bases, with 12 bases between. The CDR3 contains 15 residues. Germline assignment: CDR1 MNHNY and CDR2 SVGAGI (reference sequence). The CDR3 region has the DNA TGTGCCAGCAGTTACTCGAAGGGGGGGACAGAGACCCAGTACTTC. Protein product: CASSYSKGGTETQYF.

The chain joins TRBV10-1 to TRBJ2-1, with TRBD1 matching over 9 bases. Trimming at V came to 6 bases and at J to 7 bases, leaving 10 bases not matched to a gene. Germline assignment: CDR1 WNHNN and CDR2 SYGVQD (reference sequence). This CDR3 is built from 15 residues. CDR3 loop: CASSPTGGVGNEQFF. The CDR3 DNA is TGCGCCAGCAGCCCTACAGGGGGCGTGGGGAATGAGCAGTTCTTC.

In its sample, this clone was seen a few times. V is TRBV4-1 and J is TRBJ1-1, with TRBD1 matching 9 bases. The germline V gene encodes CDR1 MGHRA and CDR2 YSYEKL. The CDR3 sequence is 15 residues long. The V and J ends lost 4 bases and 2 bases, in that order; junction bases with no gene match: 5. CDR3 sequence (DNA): TGCGCCAGCAGCCTCTTGGGACAGGGCAACACTGAAGCTTTCTTT. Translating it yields CASSLLGQGNTEAFF.

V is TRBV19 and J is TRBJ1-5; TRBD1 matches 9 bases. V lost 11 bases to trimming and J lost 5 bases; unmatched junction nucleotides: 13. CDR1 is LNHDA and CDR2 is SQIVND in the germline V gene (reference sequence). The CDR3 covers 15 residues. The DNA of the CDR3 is TGTGCCTCCCAGGTCCAGGGGACAGGGTATCAGCCCCAGCATTTT. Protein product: CASQVQGTGYQPQHF.

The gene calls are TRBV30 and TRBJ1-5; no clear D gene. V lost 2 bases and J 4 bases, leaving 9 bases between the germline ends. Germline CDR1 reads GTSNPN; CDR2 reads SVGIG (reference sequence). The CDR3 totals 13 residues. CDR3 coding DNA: TGTGCCTGGAGTAAATCGGGGAATCAGCCCCAGCATTTT. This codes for CAWSKSGNQPQHF.

The CDR3: CASSAGGAEPGNTIYF. The CDR3 DNA reads as TGTGCCAGCAGCGCAGGTGGGGCAGAACCTGGAAACACCATATATTTT. This chain links TRBV5-4 with TRBJ1-3; a weak D match, TRBD1 (5 bases). Germline lookup yields CDR1 SGHNT and CDR2 YYREEE (reference sequence). The CDR3 is 16 amino acids. V was clipped by 4 bases and J by 2 bases, with 16 bases between them.

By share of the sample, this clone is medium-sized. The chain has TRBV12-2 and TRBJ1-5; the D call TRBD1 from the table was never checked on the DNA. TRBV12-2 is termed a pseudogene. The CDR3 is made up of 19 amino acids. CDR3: CASRETGTALFTSNQPQHF. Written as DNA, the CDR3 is TGTGCAAGTCGCGAAACGGGGACAGCTCTTTTCACTAGCAATCAGCCCCAGCATTTT.

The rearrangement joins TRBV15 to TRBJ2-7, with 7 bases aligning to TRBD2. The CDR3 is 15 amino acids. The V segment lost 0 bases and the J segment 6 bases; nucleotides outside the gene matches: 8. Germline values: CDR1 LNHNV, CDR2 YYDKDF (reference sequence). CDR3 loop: CATSREGRGVSEQYV. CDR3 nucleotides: TGTGCCACCAGCAGAGAAGGGAGGGGCGTCTCCGAGCAGTACGTC.